Included here is one TCR beta chain sequence, with context. The CDR3 is 15 residues long. Deletions cut 4 bases from V and 4 bases from J, with 14 bases between. Germline V lookup: CDR1 LGHDT, CDR2 YNNKEL (reference sequence). The source of the sample is a study of blood T cell repertoires in COVID-19. Study as a whole: Nucleic acid was either cDNA or gDNA, and it came from T cells, B-cell-depleted T cells, or PBMCs.

How the authors handled the data: Researchers report that nucleated cell counts were estimated from reference gene primer amplification. This table comes from immunoSEQ multiplex PCR, and its TCRdb copy is limited to in-frame clones, with some not included. V, J and clone size reflect that table, while D and trimming were determined from the DNA. The sample carries around 200,000 clones, 83% recorded once. The sequence was collected from a woman aged 40 to 50 with active or convalescent COVID-19. The chain is built from TRBV3-1 (or the pseudogene TRBV3-2) and TRBJ1-3, with D unclear. Material for sequencing was peripheral blood. The CDR3 reads CASSPRGLAGNTIYF. The CDR3 nucleotides read TGTGCCAGCAGCCCCCGAGGGTTGGCGGGAAACACCATATATTTT.